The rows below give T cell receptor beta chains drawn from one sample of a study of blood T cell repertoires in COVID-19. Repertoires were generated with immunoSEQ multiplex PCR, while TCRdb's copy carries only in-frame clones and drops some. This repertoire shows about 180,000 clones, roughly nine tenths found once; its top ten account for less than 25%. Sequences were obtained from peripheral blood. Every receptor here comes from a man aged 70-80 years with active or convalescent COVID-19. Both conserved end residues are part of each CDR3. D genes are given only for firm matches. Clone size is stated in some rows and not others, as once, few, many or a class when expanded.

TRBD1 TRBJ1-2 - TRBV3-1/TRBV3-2 TGTGCCAGCAGCCAAGATGCTGCAGGGGGTAATGGCTACACCTTC CASSQDAAGGNGYTF
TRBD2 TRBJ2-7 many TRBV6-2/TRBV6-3 TGTGCCAGCAGTTACGGGACTAGCGCCTACGAGCAGTACTTC CASSYGTSAYEQYF
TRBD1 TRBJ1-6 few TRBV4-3 TGCGCCAGCTGCCAAACACAGGGGGCCGGGCGGTCACCCCTCCACTTT CASCQTQGAGRSPLHF
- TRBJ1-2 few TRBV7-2 TGTGCCAGCAGCTTATCTCAGGAGGGGATTGGCTACACCTTC CASSLSQEGIGYTF
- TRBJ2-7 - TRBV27 TGTGCCAGCAGTCTACCGGGGGTAAGCTCCTCCGAGCAGTACTTC CASSLPGVSSSEQYF
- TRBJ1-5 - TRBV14 TGTGCCAGCAGCCCCGGCCGGGGTCAGCCCCAGCATTTT CASSPGRGQPQHF
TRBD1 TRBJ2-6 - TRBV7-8 TGTGCCAGCAGCACAGGGGGCGCAGACGGGGCCAACGTCCTGACTTTC CASSTGGADGANVLTF
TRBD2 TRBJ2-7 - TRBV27 TGTGCCAGCAGTACCGGACTAGCGGGAGGGCAGAAGTACTTC CASSTGLAGGQKYF
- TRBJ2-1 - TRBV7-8 TGTGCCAGCAGCTTAGACGGGGGGCTTATGTACAATGAGCAGTTCTTC CASSLDGGLMYNEQFF
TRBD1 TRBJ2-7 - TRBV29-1 TGCAGCGTCTCCGTCACAGGGGGCGAGCAGTACTTC CSVSVTGGEQYF
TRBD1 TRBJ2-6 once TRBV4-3 TGCGCCAGCAGCCAAGACTCCCCTCTGGACAGGGCCCTGGCTGGGGCCAACGTCCTGACTTTC CASSQDSPLDRALAGANVLTF
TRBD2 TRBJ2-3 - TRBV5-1 TGCGCCAGCAGCTTCATAGCGGGAGGATTCACAGATACGCAGTATTTT CASSFIAGGFTDTQYF
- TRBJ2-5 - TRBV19 TGTGCCAGTAGTATCCCCGGGGAGACCCAGTACTTC CASSIPGETQYF
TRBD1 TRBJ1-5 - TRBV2 TGTGCCAACCAACAGGGGGCTGGACAGCCCCAGCATTTT CANQQGAGQPQHF
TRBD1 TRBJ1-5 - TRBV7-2 TGTGCCAGCAGCTTAGCGGGGACAGGGGCAAATCAGCCCCAGCATTTT CASSLAGTGANQPQHF
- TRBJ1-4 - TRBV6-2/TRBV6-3 TGTGCCAGCAGTTTACAACCAACTAATGAAAAACTGTTTTTT CASSLQPTNEKLFF
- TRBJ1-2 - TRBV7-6 TGTGCCAGCAGCCAGATGGACACCGAGAACTATGGCTACACCTTC CASSQMDTENYGYTF
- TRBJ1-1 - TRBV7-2 TGTGCCAGCAGCCCCGCAGGGGTGAACACTGAAGCTTTCTTT CASSPAGVNTEAFF
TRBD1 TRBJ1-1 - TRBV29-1 TGCAGCGCCGGACAGGGTGGGTCTGAAGCTTTCTTT CSAGQGGSEAFF
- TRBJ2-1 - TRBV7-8 TGTGCCAGCCGAAAGGTGGCAGGGGAAAGTGAGCAGTTCTTC CASRKVAGESEQFF
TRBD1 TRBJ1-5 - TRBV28 TGTGCCAGCAGTTTGGGACAGGGAGATCAGCCCCAGCATTTT CASSLGQGDQPQHF
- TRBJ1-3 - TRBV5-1 TGCGCCAGCAGCTTGGGATCCGGCCCGGGAGGAAACACCATATATTTT CASSLGSGPGGNTIYF
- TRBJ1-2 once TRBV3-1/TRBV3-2 TGTGCCAGCAGCCAACAGGAACGTGGCTACACCTTC CASSQQERGYTF
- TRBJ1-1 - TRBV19 TGTGCCAGTAGTATAGTGGGGCAAAGGAACACTGAAGCTTTCTTT CASSIVGQRNTEAFF
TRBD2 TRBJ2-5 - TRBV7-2 TGTGCCAGCAGTAACGGGAGGGAGGAGACCCAGTACTTC CASSNGREETQYF
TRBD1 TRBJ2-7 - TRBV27 TGTGCCAGCAGTCCCTGGACAGGCTCCTACGAGCAGTACTTC CASSPWTGSYEQYF
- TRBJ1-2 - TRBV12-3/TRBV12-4 TGTGCCAGCAGTTTGATGGGGGCAGGGGGCTACACCTTC CASSLMGAGGYTF
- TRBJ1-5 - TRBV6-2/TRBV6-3 TGTGCCAGCAGTCCCAGGGTGGAGCCCCAGCATTTT CASSPRVEPQHF
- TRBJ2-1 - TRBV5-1 TGCGCCAGCAGCTATCCCTCGAGCGTTAGCTCCTACAATGAGCAGTTCTTC CASSYPSSVSSYNEQFF
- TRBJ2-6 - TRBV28 TGTGCCACCAACTCTGGGGCCAACGTCCTGACTTTC CATNSGANVLTF
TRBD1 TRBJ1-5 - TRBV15 TGTGCCACCAGCGGCCGACAGGGGGCGATTCAGCCCCAGCATTTT CATSGRQGAIQPQHF
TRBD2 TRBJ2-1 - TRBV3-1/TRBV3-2 TGTGCCAGCAGCCTAATAGCGGGAGGGCACAATGGGCAGTTCTTC CASSLIAGGHNGQFF
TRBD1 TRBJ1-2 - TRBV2 TGTGCCAGCAGGGACAGGGGGCCCGGCTACACCTTC CASRDRGPGYTF
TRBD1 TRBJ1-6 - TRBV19 TGTGCCACCCGGGGACAGGATTCACCCCTCCACTTT CATRGQDSPLHF
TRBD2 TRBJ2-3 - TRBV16 TGTGCCAGCAGCCCTAGCGGTAGCACAGATACGCAGTATTTT CASSPSGSTDTQYF
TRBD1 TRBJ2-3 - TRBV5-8 TGTGCCAGCAGCTTGTCGGGGACAGGTATCACAGATACGCAGTATTTT CASSLSGTGITDTQYF
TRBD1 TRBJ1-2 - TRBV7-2 TGTGCCAGCAGCTTAGGGACAGGAACGAAGGGTGGCTACACCTTC CASSLGTGTKGGYTF
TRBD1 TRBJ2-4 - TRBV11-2 TGTGCCAGCAGCTTTATGACAGGGGGCGTGGACATTCAGTACTTC CASSFMTGGVDIQYF
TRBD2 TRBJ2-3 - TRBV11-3 TGTGCCAGCAGCTCATTGACTAGCCCAGATACGCAGTATTTT CASSSLTSPDTQYF
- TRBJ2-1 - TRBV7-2 TGTGCCAGCAGCTTAGCGCGGGCCAGAAATGAGCAGTTCTTC CASSLARARNEQFF
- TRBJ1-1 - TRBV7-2 TGTGCCAGCAGCCGCAACACAGGGTTAACTGAAGCTTTCTTT CASSRNTGLTEAFF
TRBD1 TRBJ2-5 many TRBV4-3 TGCGCCAGCAGCCAAACAGACAGGGTACCCACGGGGACCCAGTACTTC CASSQTDRVPTGTQYF
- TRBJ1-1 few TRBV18 TGTGCCAGCTCAACTGGTCTGAACACTGAAGCTTTCTTT CASSTGLNTEAFF
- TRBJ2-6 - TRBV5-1 TGCGCCAGCAGCTTGGTTGGGGAGCCTGGGGCCAACGTCCTGACTTTC CASSLVGEPGANVLTF
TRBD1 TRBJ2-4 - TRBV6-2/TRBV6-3 TGTGCCAGCAGTGGGACAGCAAACATTCAGTACTTC CASSGTANIQYF
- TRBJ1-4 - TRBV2 TGTGCCAGCAGTGAAAGGGGTTTCTCAACTAATGAAAAACTGTTTTTT CASSERGFSTNEKLFF
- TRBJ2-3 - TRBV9 TGTGCCAGCAGCCCGCGGTGGGGCGCCACCCAAGATACGCAGTATTTT CASSPRWGATQDTQYF
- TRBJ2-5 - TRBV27 TGTGCCAGCAGTTTAGCGGGGGCCTGGGAGACCCAGTACTTC CASSLAGAWETQYF
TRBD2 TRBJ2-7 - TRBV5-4 TGTGCCAGCAGCACAAGGGGCGGGAGGTCCTACGAGCAGTACTTC CASSTRGGRSYEQYF
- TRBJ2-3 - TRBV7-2 TGTGCCAGCAGCTTAGGGCCGAGCACAGATACGCAGTATTTT CASSLGPSTDTQYF